These T cell receptor beta chains were read from a single sample in a study of blood T cells in healthy people across ages. TCRdb independently ran MiXCR on the 5' RACE reads; one entry per CDR3 protein. Of approximately 690,000 distinct CDR3 sequences in the sample, approximately 50% are singletons; the top ten hold approximately 37%. The material sequenced was blood. These TCRs come from a man aged 55 to 70 in good health. Both conserved end residues are part of each CDR3. A D gene is named only where the DNA matches it firmly. Size is omitted from some rows. Given values are once, few, many or a class for expanded clones.

TRBV25-1	-	TRBD1	TRBJ2-1	TGTGCCAGCAGTGAAAGGGACAGGAATTACAATGAGCAGTTCTTC	CASSERDRNYNEQFF
TRBV20-1	-	TRBD1	TRBJ2-3	TGCAGTGCTAGTGAGGACAGGGCGACTAGCACAGATACGCAGTATTTT	CSASEDRATSTDTQYF
TRBV20-1	-	TRBD1	TRBJ2-5	TGCAGTGCTAGCGTGGACAGGCAAGAGACCCAGTACTTC	CSASVDRQETQYF
TRBV7-9	-	TRBD1	TRBJ2-1	TGTGCCAGCAGCTTAGTTACGGGACAGGGCCCAAATGAGCAGTTCTTC	CASSLVTGQGPNEQFF
TRBV28	-	TRBD2	TRBJ2-1	TGTGCCAGCAGCACGAACTTACCTCTAGCGGGAGCCTACTACAATGAGCAGTTCTTC	CASSTNLPLAGAYYNEQFF
TRBV6-5	-	TRBD1	TRBJ1-6	TGTGCCAGCAGTTTAGCCGGGACAGGGTATAATTCACCCCTCCACTTT	CASSLAGTGYNSPLHF
TRBV6-1	once	-	TRBJ2-5	TGTGCCAGCAGTGAAACTAAGCCAAGAGGTCTCAATGAGCAGTACTTC	CASSETKPRGLNEQYF
TRBV20-1	few	TRBD2	TRBJ2-3	TGCAGTGCTGACCTAAGCGGGGGGCAGATAGGAGATACGCAGTATTTT	CSADLSGGQIGDTQYF
TRBV2	few	-	TRBJ2-7	TGTGCCAGCAGGACCTTCTACGAGCAGTACTTC	CASRTFYEQYF
TRBV3-1	-	-	TRBJ2-5	TGTGCCAGCAGCCAAGGGGGAGCAGGGCAAGAGACCCGGTACTTC	CASSQGGAGQETRYF
TRBV10-1	once	TRBD1	TRBJ2-7	TGCGCCAGCGTTGGACAGGGGGCGCGGGAGCAGTACTTC	CASVGQGAREQYF
TRBV2	-	-	TRBJ1-4	TGTGCCAGCAGGGCCGGGGTCTCCGCGGCTGGAAAACTGTTTTTT	CASRAGVSAAGKLFF
TRBV4-1	-	TRBD1	TRBJ2-7	TGCGCCAGCAGCCGTATCCGGGACAGTGCCTACGAGCAGTACTTC	CASSRIRDSAYEQYF
TRBV7-9	-	TRBD1	TRBJ2-1	TGTGCCAGCAGCTTAGGGACAGGGAAACTCAATGAGCAGTTCTTC	CASSLGTGKLNEQFF
TRBV25-1	-	-	TRBJ2-1	TGTGCCAGGAAGAGTAGGGGGGCTAGCTCCTATGAGCAGTTCTTC	CARKSRGASSYEQFF
TRBV6-5	-	TRBD2	TRBJ2-5	TGTGCCAGCAGGGCGACTAGCGGGGAGACCCAGTACTTC	CASRATSGETQYF
TRBV5-1	-	-	TRBJ2-7	TGCGCCAGCAGCCTCCAGGACGGCGAGCTGGACGAGCAGTACTTC	CASSLQDGELDEQYF
TRBV3-1	-	-	TRBJ1-2	TGTGCCAGCAGCCAAGATCGGGGACAACCGACTAACTATGGCTACACCTTC	CASSQDRGQPTNYGYTF
TRBV2	few	-	TRBJ2-5	TGTGCCAGCAGTCGCCGACAGGTCGGGGGGGAGACCCAGTACTTC	CASSRRQVGGETQYF
TRBV6-6	-	-	TRBJ2-7	TGTGCCAGCAGTGACCCCCAGGGGAGCTCCTACGAGCAGTACTTC	CASSDPQGSSYEQYF
TRBV4-1	-	-	TRBJ2-5	TGCGCCAGCAGCCAAGACGCGAGGGGGGGCTTTCAAGAGACCCAGTACTTC	CASSQDARGGFQETQYF
TRBV2	few	TRBD2	TRBJ2-3	TGTGCCAGCAGTGTAGGGCTAGCGGTCGATACGCAGTATTTT	CASSVGLAVDTQYF
TRBV4-1	-	TRBD1	TRBJ1-1	TGCGCCAGCAGCCAAGAAGGACAGGGTGGCACTGAAGCTTTCTTT	CASSQEGQGGTEAFF
TRBV14	-	-	TRBJ2-7	TGTGCCAGCAGCCAAGAGGGGGGGGCGCCCTGGAATGAGCAGTACTTC	CASSQEGGAPWNEQYF
TRBV18	-	TRBD2	TRBJ2-2	TGTGCCAGCTCACCACCGGGACTAGTTAACACCGGGGAGCTGTTTTTT	CASSPPGLVNTGELFF
TRBV4-1	-	-	TRBJ2-1	TGCGCCAGCAGCCACGCGACTTGGGATGAGCAGTTCTTC	CASSHATWDEQFF
TRBV24-1	-	TRBD2	TRBJ2-5	TGTGCCACCAGTGATGCGGCGGGGGAACGGGAGACCCAGTACTTC	CATSDAAGERETQYF
TRBV6-5	once	TRBD2	TRBJ2-1	TGTGCCAGCAGTTATAGCGGGGGGGCCTCCTACAATGAGCAGTTCTTC	CASSYSGGASYNEQFF
TRBV4-1	-	-	TRBJ2-3	TGCGCCAGCAGCCAAGGAGCCGGAGATACGCAGTATTTT	CASSQGAGDTQYF
TRBV11-3	-	-	TRBJ2-5	TGTGCCAGCAGCTCCAGCGAAGAGACCCAGTACTTC	CASSSSEETQYF